Sequencing of this TCR beta chain was carried out in a study of blood T cell repertoires in COVID-19. V shed 6 bases and J 5 bases; nucleotides not matched to a gene: 12. CDR3 length: 15 amino acids. CDR1 MNHEY and CDR2 SVGAGI come from the germline V gene. The data were produced by immunoSEQ multiplex PCR, yet TCRdb's version contains in-frame clones alone and is incomplete. The repertoire holds around 320,000 clones, 90% seen once, with approximately 4% in the top ten. Participant age was roughly 18 to 95 years, and participants resided in roughly 25 US areas. Categorization into cohorts depended on clinical history that participants reported.

The sample comprised PBMCs or T cells enriched from blood (not recorded which). The chain recombines TRBV6-5 with TRBJ1-1; 7 bases fit TRBD1. The sequence was collected from a woman aged 18-35 years with acute COVID-19. CDR3 protein: CASSQPTGVGTEAFF. The CDR3 DNA reads TGTGCCAGCAGCCAACCTACAGGGGTTGGGACTGAAGCTTTCTTT.